What follows are 23 T cell receptor beta chains derived from one specimen sequenced in a study of cytomegalovirus exposure and HLA in healthy donors. Use of 60 Vbeta and 13 Jbeta primers characterized the PCR. Method: immunoSEQ multiplex PCR; TCRdb's copy keeps in-frame clones and lacks some. In the table there are 110,000 to 150,000 clones, roughly a tenth of which are singletons. Sequences were obtained from PBMCs. The receptor set was obtained from a male donor in good health and CMV-seronegative.

The chain has TRBV7-8 and TRBJ2-7, with D unresolved. The CDR3 covers 12 residues. The germline V gene has CDR1 SGHVS and CDR2 FQNEAQ. The V gene lost 2 bases and the J gene lost 3 bases, with 5 bases spanning the gap. The CDR3 loop reads CASSLSLYEQYF. The CDR3 coding sequence is TGTGCCAGCAGCTTATCACTCTACGAGCAGTACTTC.

This clone was picked up a small number of times. The genes are TRBV9 and TRBJ2-7; TRBD2 matches at 7 bases. The junction had 3 bases not matched to a gene; V was cut back by 4 bases and J by 2 bases. Germline assignment: CDR1 SGDLS and CDR2 YYNGEE. The CDR3 extends over 13 amino acids. The CDR3 DNA sequence: TGTGCCAGCAGCCATGGGGGGGCCTACGAGCAGTACTTC. The encoded protein is CASSHGGAYEQYF.

The CDR3 DNA sequence: TGTGCCAGCAGCTTAGTTGACACAGGGATCTACGAGCAGTACTTC. Protein sequence: CASSLVDTGIYEQYF. The V call is TRBV7-9, the J call TRBJ2-7; D is perhaps TRBD1 (6 bases). The CDR3 length is 15 residues. V was clipped by 1 base and J by 3 bases, with 13 bases between them. The germline CDR1 and CDR2 sequences are SEHNR and FQNEAQ (reference sequence).

This clone was seen only a few times. V is TRBV5-1 and J is TRBJ2-7; D is unresolved. Germline lookup yields CDR1 SGHRS and CDR2 YFSETQ. There are 13 residues in the CDR3. Trimming cost V 0 bases and J 2 bases, with 6 bases left between them. DNA of the CDR3: TGCGCCAGCAGCTTGGGAAGCGCCTACGAGCAGTACTTC. Its translation is CASSLGSAYEQYF.

The chain employs TRBV6-5 and TRBJ2-7; possible D gene TRBD2, 6 bases. Germline V gives CDR1 MNHEY, CDR2 SVGAGI. Trimming removed 6 bases from V and 0 bases from J, with 12 bases in between. The CDR3 is 14 residues long. Here the CDR3 DNA reads TGTGCCAGCAGCTTCGACGGGAGCTCCTACGAGCAGTACTTC. It specifies CASSFDGSSYEQYF.

This clone was counted only a few times. Other nucleotide sequences in the sample specify the same CDR3. The gene calls are TRBV28 and TRBJ1-3; no definite D call. Germline CDR1 is MDHEN and CDR2 is SYDVKM. This CDR3 region has 11 residues. The V gene lost 7 bases and the J gene lost 4 bases, with 5 bases spanning the gap. The CDR3 is CASTTGNTIYF. Written as DNA, the CDR3 is TGTGCCAGCACTACCGGAAACACCATATATTTT. The full variable domain, rest sourced from reference TRBV28 and TRBJ1-3, is DVKVTQSSRYLVKRTGEKVFLECVQDMDHENMFWYRQDPGLGLRLIYFSYDVKMKEKGDIPEGYSVSREKKERFSLILESASTNQTSMYLCASTTGNTIYFGEGSWLTVV.

This clone was counted a few times. This rearrangement joins TRBV5-1 to TRBJ1-2; possibly TRBD1 for D (5 bases). The CDR3 totals 15 residues. Germline CDR1 is SGHRS and CDR2 is YFSETQ. The V and J ends lost 4 bases and 2 bases respectively, with 15 bases between them. As DNA, the CDR3 is TGCGCCAGCAGCCCCGGCGGGGGGGTGAACTATGGCTACACCTTC. Amino acids: CASSPGGGVNYGYTF.

The chain employs TRBV27 and TRBJ2-3; D unresolved. V was trimmed by 7 bases and J by 0 bases, leaving 11 bases between them. This CDR3 comprises 14 residues. Per germline, CDR1 MNHEY and CDR2 SMNVEV (reference sequence). The CDR3 sequence: CASNNISSTDTQYF. CDR3 coding DNA: TGTGCCAGCAATAACATTTCTAGCACAGATACGCAGTATTTT.

This clone has just a few counts. The chain has TRBV27 and TRBJ2-7; tentatively, D is TRBD2 (5 bases). This CDR3 contains 12 residues. Germline V lookup: CDR1 MNHEY, CDR2 SMNVEV (reference sequence). V dropped 5 bases and J dropped 0 bases, with 5 bases sitting between them. The CDR3 DNA follows: TGTGCCAGCAGTGGACTCTCCTACGAGCAGTACTTC. Translating gives CASSGLSYEQYF.

The table lists this clone with a few counts. The chain couples TRBV28 to TRBJ2-5, with TRBD1 as a possible D gene (5 bases). Germline assignment: CDR1 MDHEN and CDR2 SYDVKM. Between the trimmed V and J ends, which lost 4 bases and 4 bases, there was a span of 16 bases. The CDR3 consists of 15 residues. The CDR3 protein is CASSSWTSLGETQYF. The CDR3 DNA sequence: TGTGCCAGCAGTTCCTGGACATCCCTTGGAGAGACCCAGTACTTC.

V usage is TRBV27 and J usage is TRBJ2-6, with TRBD1 matching over 9 bases. The CDR3 runs 20 residues. V shed 7 bases and J 1 base; nucleotides not matched to a gene: 17. In germline, CDR1 is MNHEY, CDR2 SMNVEV (reference sequence). The CDR3 bases are TGTGCCAGCACCCTAAGGCGTCCAGAGACAGGGGGTTCTGGGGCCAACGTCCTGACTTTC. This codes for CASTLRRPETGGSGANVLTF.

This clone has just a few counts. The chain links TRBV11-2 to TRBJ1-2; TRBD1 might be the D (5 bases). Trimming took 6 bases from V and 6 from J, leaving 17 bases between them. The CDR3 has 14 amino acids. Looked up from germline, CDR1 is SGHAT and CDR2 is FQNNGV. CDR3 coding DNA: TGTGCCAGCAGGGGGAGGGGAGCGGTTGATGGCTACACCTTC. It yields the protein CASRGRGAVDGYTF.

This clone was picked up a small number of times. The CDR3 loop is CASSQVTGDSTEAFF. The DNA of the CDR3 is TGCGCCAGCAGCCAAGTAACAGGGGATTCCACTGAAGCTTTCTTT. The chain joins TRBV4-1 to TRBJ1-1; 7 bases are a match to TRBD1. J gave up 4 bases and V 1 base, and 6 bases lay outside the gene matches. The germline V gene has CDR1 MGHRA and CDR2 YSYEKL. CDR3 length: 15 residues.

The chain recombines TRBV28 with TRBJ2-3; D perhaps matches TRBD2 (5 bases). The CDR3 runs 13 residues. Germline V gene data show CDR1 as MDHEN and CDR2 as SYDVKM. V lost 3 bases, J lost 8 bases, and 12 bases lay in between. CDR3 sequence reads: CASSFRVGVTQYF. Here the CDR3 DNA reads TGTGCCAGCAGTTTTCGAGTGGGAGTTACGCAGTATTTT. The variable domain in full, completed from reference TRBV28 and TRBJ2-3, reads DVKVTQSSRYLVKRTGEKVFLECVQDMDHENMFWYRQDPGLGLRLIYFSYDVKMKEKGDIPEGYSVSREKKERFSLILESASTNQTSMYLCASSFRVGVTQYFGPGTRLTVL.

Only a few counts were recorded for this clone. V gene TRBV28 combines with J gene TRBJ2-7; D is unresolved. The germline V and J ends were trimmed by 4 bases and 3 bases, with 7 bases remaining between them. The CDR3 totals 12 residues. Per the germline V gene, CDR1 is MDHEN and CDR2 is SYDVKM. CDR3 protein: CASSSPNYEQYF. The CDR3 nucleotides are TGTGCCAGCAGTTCCCCCAACTACGAGCAGTACTTC.

The chain carries TRBV7-3 and TRBJ1-3; the match to TRBD1 covers 7 bases. The V gene's germline CDR1 is SGHTA and CDR2 FQGTGA. The CDR3 spans 13 residues. Here the CDR3 DNA reads TGTGCATACAAGGGGGCCCTTGGAAACACCATATATTTT. This translates into CAYKGALGNTIYF.

This clone has only a few counts. The chain recombines TRBV18 with TRBJ2-7, with 12 bases aligning to TRBD1. Unmatched junction bases numbered 5, after V lost 4 bases and J lost 4 bases. The CDR3 is 15 amino acids. Germline V gene lookup returns CDR1 KGHSH and CDR2 LQKENI. CDR3 region: CASSRGTGGEYEQYF. In DNA form, the CDR3 reads TGTGCCAGCTCACGCGGGACAGGGGGCGAGTACGAGCAGTACTTC.

This chain connects TRBV5-6 to TRBJ1-2; 11 positions match TRBD1. V lost 4 bases and J lost 3; bases outside the gene matches: 8. This CDR3 has 16 amino acids. CDR1 is SGHDT and CDR2 is YYEEEE in the germline V gene. CDR3 protein: CASSPRGTGGHYGYTF. The CDR3 DNA sequence: TGTGCCAGCAGCCCGAGGGGGACAGGGGGACACTATGGCTACACCTTC.

The table lists this clone with a few counts. The rearrangement joins TRBV28 to TRBJ1-5; 9 bases agree with TRBD1. CDR1 and CDR2 from the germline V gene are MDHEN and SYDVKM. The length of the CDR3 is 14 residues. V was clipped by 7 bases and J by 3 bases; unmatched bases: 4. Written as DNA, the CDR3 is TGTGCCAGCAACAGACAGGGGGTCAATCAGCCCCAGCATTTT. This sequence encodes CASNRQGVNQPQHF.

CDR3 nucleotide sequence: TGTGCCAGTAGTCTATGGACAGGGCCCCACTATGGCTACACCTTC. Protein product: CASSLWTGPHYGYTF. V is TRBV19 and J is TRBJ1-2, with TRBD1 matching 8 bases. Germline-derived CDR1 and CDR2 are LNHDA and SQIVND (reference sequence). The J segment lost 3 bases and the V segment lost 5 bases, leaving 8 bases of the junction unmatched. The CDR3 has 15 amino acids.

This rearrangement joins TRBV27 to TRBJ2-7, with TRBD2 identical over 13 bases. V lost 8 bases to trimming and J lost 4 bases; unmatched junction nucleotides: 8. The CDR3 contains 15 residues. CDR1 MNHEY and CDR2 SMNVEV come from the germline V gene (reference sequence). In DNA, the CDR3 is TGTGCCAGCTCCACTAGCGGGGGGGCTCCTTACGAGCAGTACTTC. The encoded protein is CASSTSGGAPYEQYF.

This clone showed up just a few times. The chain uses TRBV19 and TRBJ2-7, with 7 bases fitting TRBD2. Per germline, CDR1 LNHDA and CDR2 SQIVND (reference sequence). The ends lost 4 bases at V and 6 bases at J; junction bases unmatched: 9. CDR3 length: 14 residues. The CDR3 spells CASSRSGTGLEQYF. CDR3 coding DNA: TGTGCCAGTAGTAGAAGCGGGACGGGTCTCGAGCAGTACTTC.

CDR3 DNA sequence: TGTGCCAGCAGCAACTCCGGGACATATAATTCACCCCTCCACTTT. This encodes CASSNSGTYNSPLHF. The chain is built from TRBV7-9 and TRBJ1-6, with D perhaps matching TRBD1 (6 bases). This CDR3 contains 15 residues. V lost 5 bases, J lost 4 bases, and 12 bases lay in between. Per germline, CDR1 SEHNR and CDR2 FQNEAQ (reference sequence).